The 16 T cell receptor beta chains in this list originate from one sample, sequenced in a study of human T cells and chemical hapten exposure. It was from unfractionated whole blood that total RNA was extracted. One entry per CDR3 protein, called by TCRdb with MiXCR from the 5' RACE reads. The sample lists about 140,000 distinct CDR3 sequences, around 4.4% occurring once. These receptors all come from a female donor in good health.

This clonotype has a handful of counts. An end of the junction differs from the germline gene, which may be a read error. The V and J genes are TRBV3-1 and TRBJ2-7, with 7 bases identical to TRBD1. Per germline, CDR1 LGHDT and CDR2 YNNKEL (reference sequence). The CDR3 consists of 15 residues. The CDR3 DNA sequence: TGTGCCAGCAGCGCAGGGGGTAAGAGCTCCGACGAGCAGTACTTC. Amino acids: CASSAGGKSSDEQYF.

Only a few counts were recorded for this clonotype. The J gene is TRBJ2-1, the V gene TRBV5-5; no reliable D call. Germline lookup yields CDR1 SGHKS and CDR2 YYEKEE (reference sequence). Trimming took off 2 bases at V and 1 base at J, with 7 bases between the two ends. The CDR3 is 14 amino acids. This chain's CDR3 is CASSLVGSYNEQFF. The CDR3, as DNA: TGTGCCAGCAGCTTAGTGGGTTCCTACAATGAGCAGTTCTTC.

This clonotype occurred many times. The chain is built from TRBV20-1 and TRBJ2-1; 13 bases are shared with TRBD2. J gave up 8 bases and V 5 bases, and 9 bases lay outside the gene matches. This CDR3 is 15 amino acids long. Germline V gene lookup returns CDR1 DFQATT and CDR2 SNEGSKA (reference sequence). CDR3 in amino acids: CSASTSGGIYDEQFF. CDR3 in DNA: TGCAGTGCTTCGACTAGCGGGGGGATTTACGATGAGCAGTTCTTC.

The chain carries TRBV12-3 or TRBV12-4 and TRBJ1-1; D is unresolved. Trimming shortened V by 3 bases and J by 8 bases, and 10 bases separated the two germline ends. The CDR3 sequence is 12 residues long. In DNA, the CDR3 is TGTGCCAGCAGTTTTGTCGCGGGAGAAGCTTTCTTT. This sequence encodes CASSFVAGEAFF.

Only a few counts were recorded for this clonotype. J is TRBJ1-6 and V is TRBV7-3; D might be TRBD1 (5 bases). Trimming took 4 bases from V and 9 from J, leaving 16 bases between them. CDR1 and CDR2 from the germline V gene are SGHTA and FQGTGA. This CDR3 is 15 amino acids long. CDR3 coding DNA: TGTGCCAGCAGCTCCAGCGCAGGGTTCGGTTCACCCCTCCACTTT. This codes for CASSSSAGFGSPLHF.

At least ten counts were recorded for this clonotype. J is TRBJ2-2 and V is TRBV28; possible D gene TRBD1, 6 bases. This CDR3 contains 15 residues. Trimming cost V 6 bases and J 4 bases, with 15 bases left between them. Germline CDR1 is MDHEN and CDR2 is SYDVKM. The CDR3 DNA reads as TGTGCCAGCAGGGTCAGGGGTGTGGGCACCGGGGAGCTGTTTTTT. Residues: CASRVRGVGTGELFF.

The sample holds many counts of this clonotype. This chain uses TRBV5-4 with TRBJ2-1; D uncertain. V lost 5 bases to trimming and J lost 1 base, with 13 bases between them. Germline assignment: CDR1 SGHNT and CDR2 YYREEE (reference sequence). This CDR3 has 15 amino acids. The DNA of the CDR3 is TGTGCCAGCAGGACACCGACTGCGTCCTACAATGAGCAGTTCTTC. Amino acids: CASRTPTASYNEQFF.

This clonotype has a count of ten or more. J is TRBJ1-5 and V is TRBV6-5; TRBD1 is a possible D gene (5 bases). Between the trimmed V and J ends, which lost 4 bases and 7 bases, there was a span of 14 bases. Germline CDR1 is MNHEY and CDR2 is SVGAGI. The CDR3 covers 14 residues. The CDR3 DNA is TGTGCCAGCAGTTCCGGTAGGCCAGGGCAGCCCCAGCATTTT. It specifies CASSSGRPGQPQHF.

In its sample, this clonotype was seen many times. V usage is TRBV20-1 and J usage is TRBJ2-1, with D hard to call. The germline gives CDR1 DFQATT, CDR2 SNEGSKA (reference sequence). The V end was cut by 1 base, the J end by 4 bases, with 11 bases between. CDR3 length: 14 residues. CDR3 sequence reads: CSARVVNLYNEQFF. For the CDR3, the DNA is TGCAGTGCTAGAGTTGTAAACCTATACAATGAGCAGTTCTTC.

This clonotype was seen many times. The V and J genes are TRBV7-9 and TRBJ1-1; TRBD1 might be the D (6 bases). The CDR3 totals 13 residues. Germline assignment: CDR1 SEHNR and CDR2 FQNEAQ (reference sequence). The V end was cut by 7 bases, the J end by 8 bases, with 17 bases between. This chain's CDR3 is CASTSSGGLEAFF. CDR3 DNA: TGTGCCAGCACCTCCTCGGGGGGCTTGGAAGCTTTCTTT.

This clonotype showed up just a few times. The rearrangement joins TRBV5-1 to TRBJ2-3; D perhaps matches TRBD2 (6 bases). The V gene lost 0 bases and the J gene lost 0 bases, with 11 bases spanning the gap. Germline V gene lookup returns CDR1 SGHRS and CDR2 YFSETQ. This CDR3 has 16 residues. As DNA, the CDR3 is TGCGCCAGCAGCTTGGATCGGGGGACTAGCACAGATACGCAGTATTTT. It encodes CASSLDRGTSTDTQYF.

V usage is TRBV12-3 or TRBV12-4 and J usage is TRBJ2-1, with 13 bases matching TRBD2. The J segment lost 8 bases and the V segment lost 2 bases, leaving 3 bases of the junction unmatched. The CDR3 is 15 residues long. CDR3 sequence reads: CASSLTSGGAHEQFF. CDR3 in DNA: TGTGCCAGCAGTTTAACTAGCGGGGGGGCCCATGAGCAGTTCTTC.

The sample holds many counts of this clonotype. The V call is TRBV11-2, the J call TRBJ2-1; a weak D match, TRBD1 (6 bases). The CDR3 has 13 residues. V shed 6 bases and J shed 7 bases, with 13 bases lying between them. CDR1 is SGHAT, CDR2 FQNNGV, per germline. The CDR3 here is CASRPTQGNEQFF. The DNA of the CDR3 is TGTGCCAGCAGGCCCACTCAGGGGAATGAGCAGTTCTTC.

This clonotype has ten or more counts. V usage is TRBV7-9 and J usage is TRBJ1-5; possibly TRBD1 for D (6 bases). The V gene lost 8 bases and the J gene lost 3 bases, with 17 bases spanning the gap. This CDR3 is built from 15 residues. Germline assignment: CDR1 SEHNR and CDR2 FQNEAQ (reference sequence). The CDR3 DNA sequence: TGTGCCAGCTCCTTGGCAGGGGCCGTCAATCAGCCCCAGCATTTT. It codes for CASSLAGAVNQPQHF. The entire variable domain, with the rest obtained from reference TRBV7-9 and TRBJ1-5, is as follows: DTGVSQNPRHKITKRGQNVTFRCDPISEHNRLYWYRQTLGQGPEFLTYFQNEAQLEKSRLLSDRFSAERPKGSFSTLEIQRTEQGDSAMYLCASSLAGAVNQPQHFGDGTRLSIL.

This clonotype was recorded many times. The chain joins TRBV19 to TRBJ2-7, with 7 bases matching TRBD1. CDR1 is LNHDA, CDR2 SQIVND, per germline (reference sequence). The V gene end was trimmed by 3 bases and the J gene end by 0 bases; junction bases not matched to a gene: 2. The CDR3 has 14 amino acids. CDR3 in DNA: TGTGCCAGTAGTATCGGGGACAGCTCCTACGAGCAGTACTTC. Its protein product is CASSIGDSSYEQYF.

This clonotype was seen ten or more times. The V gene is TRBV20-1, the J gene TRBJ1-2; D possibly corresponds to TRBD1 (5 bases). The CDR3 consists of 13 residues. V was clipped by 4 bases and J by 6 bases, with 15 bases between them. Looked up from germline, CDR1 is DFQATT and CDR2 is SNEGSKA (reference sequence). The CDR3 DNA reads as TGCAGTGCTAAACGGATGGGGGAAGATGGCTACACCTTC. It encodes CSAKRMGEDGYTF.